This T cell receptor beta chain was captured in a study of T cells in pancreatic ductal adenocarcinoma. Whole-study findings and limits: Enrichment of CD45RO+ effector over naive T cells in tumors may bias clonality. Blood clonality (roughly 0.072) did not differ significantly from tumor (approximately 0.1). Tumor samples had fewer productive templates and approximately 8.8-fold fewer unique clonotypes than blood.

Selected pancreatic ductal adenocarcinoma patients had undergone surgery without neoadjuvant therapy. Repertoires were generated with immunoSEQ multiplex PCR, while TCRdb's copy carries only in-frame clones and drops some. The table has approximately 5,400 clones, around 68% seen once. As concerns this clone: Its matching antigen is unknown.

The CDR3 totals 14 residues. Germline CDR1 WNHNN, CDR2 SYGVQD (reference sequence). V was clipped by 9 bases and J by 8 bases, with 20 bases between them. The chain is built from TRBV10-1 and TRBJ2-1, with a possible D match to TRBD1 (6 bases). The source of this sequence is a human donor with pancreatic ductal adenocarcinoma. Sequences were obtained from pancreatic tumor tissue. The CDR3 region has the DNA TGCGCCAGGGGCGGATCCTCAGGGGTCTATGAGCAGTTCTTC. It translates to CARGGSSGVYEQFF.